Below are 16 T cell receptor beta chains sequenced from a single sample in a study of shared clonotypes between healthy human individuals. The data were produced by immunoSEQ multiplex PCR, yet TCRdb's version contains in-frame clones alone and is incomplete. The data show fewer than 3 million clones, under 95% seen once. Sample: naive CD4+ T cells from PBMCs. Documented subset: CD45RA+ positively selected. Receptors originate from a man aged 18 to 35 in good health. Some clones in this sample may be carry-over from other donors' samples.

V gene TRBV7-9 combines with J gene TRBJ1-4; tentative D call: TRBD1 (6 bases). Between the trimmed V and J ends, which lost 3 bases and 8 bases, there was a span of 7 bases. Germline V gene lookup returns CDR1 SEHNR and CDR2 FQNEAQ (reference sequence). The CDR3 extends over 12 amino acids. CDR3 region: CASSFTGEKLFF. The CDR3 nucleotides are TGTGCCAGCAGCTTTACAGGGGAAAAACTGTTTTTT.

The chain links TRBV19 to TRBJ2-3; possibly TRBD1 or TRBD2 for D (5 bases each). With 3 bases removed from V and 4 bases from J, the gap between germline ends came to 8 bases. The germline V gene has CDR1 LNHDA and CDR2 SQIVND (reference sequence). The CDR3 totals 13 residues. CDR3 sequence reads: CASSMGRSDTQYF. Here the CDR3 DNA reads TGTGCCAGTAGTATGGGACGGTCAGATACGCAGTATTTT. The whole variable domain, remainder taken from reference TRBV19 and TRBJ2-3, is DGGITQSPKYLFRKEGQNVTLSCEQNLNHDAMYWYRQDPGQGLRLIYYSQIVNDFQKGDIAEGYSVSREKKESFPLTVTSAQKNPTAFYLCASSMGRSDTQYFGPGTRLTVL.

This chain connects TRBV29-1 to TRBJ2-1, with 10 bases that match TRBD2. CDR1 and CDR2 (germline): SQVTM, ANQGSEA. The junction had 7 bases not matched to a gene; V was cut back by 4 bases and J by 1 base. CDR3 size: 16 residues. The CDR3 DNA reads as TGCAGCGTTGGGACCGGGACTAGCGCTTCCTACAATGAGCAGTTCTTC. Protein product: CSVGTGTSASYNEQFF.

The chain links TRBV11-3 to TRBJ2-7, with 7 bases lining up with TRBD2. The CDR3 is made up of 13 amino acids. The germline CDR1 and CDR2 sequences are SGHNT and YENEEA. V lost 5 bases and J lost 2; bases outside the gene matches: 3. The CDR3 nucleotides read TGTGCCAGCAGCCCCGGACTAGCCTACGAGCAGTACTTC. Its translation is CASSPGLAYEQYF.

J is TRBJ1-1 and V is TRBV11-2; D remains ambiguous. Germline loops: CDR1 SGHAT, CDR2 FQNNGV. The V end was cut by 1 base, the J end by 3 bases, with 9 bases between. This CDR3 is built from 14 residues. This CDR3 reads CASSLGGRYTEAFF. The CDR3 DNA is TGTGCCAGCAGCTTAGGGGGTAGGTACACTGAAGCTTTCTTT.

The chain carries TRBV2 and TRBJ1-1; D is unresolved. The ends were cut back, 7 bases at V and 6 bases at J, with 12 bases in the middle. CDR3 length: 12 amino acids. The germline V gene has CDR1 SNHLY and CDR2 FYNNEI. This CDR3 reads CASNFPSAEAFF. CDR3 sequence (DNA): TGTGCCAGCAATTTCCCCAGCGCTGAAGCTTTCTTT. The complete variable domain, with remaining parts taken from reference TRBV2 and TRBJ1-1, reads EPEVTQTPSHQVTQMGQEVILRCVPISNHLYFYWYRQILGQKVEFLVSFYNNEISEKSEIFDDQFSVERPDGSNFTLKIRSTKLEDSAMYFCASNFPSAEAFFGQGTRLTVV.

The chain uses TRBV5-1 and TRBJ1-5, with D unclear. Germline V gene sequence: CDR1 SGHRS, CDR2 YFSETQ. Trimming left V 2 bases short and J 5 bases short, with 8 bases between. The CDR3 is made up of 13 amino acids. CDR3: CASSFGLDQPQHF. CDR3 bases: TGCGCCAGCAGCTTTGGGCTGGATCAGCCCCAGCATTTT.

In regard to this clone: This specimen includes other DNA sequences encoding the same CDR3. The CDR3 nucleotides are TGCAGCGTGGGTCCAGGGGGCGGCTACGAGCAGTACTTC. Amino acid sequence: CSVGPGGGYEQYF. The rearrangement links TRBV29-1 to TRBJ2-7; 8 nucleotides match TRBD1. Germline assignment: CDR1 SQVTM and CDR2 ANQGSEA. The CDR3 runs 13 residues. V was clipped by 6 bases and J by 3 bases; unmatched bases: 7.

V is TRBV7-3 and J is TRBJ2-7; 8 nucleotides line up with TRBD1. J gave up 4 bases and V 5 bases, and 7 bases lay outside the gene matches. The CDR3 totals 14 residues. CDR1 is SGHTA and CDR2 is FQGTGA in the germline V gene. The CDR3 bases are TGTGCCAGCAGCCCCAGTGGACAGGGTTACGAGCAGTACTTC. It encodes CASSPSGQGYEQYF.

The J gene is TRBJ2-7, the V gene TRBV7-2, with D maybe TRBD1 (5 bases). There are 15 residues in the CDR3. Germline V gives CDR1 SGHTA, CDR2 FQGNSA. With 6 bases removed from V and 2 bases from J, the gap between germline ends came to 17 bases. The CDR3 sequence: CASSRLTGRTYEQYF. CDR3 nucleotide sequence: TGTGCCAGCAGTCGCCTAACAGGACGAACCTACGAGCAGTACTTC.

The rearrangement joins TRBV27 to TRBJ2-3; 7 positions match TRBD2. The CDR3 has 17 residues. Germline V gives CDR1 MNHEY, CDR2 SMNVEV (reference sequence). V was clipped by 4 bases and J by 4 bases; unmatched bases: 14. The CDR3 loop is CASSSPAKVGRADTQYF. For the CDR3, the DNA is TGTGCCAGCAGTTCACCCGCAAAAGTGGGGAGGGCAGATACGCAGTATTTT.

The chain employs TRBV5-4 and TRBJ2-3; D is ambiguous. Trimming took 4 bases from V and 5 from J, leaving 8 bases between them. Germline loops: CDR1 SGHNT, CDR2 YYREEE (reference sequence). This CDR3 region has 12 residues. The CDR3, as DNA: TGTGCCAGCAGCCTGGCCCTAGATACGCAGTATTTT. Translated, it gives CASSLALDTQYF.

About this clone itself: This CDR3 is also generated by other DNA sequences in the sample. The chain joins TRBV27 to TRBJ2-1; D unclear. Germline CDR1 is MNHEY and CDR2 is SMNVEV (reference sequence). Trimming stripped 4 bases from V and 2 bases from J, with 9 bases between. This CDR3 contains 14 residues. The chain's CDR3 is CASSYGVTYNEQFF. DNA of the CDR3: TGTGCCAGCAGTTACGGCGTAACCTACAATGAGCAGTTCTTC.

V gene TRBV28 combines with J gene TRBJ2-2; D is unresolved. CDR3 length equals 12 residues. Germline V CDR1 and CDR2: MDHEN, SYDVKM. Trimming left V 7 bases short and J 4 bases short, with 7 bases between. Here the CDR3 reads CASIGFTGELFF. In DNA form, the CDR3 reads TGTGCCAGCATAGGGTTCACCGGGGAGCTGTTTTTT.

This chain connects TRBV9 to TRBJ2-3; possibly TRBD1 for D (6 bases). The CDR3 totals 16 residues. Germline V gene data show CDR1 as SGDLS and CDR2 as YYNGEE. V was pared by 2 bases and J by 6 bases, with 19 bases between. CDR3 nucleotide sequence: TGTGCCAGCAGCGTTTGGCAGGGGACAATTGGGGATACGCAGTATTTT. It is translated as CASSVWQGTIGDTQYF. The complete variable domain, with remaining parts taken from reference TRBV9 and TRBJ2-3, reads DSGVTQTPKHLITATGQRVTLRCSPRSGDLSVYWYQQSLDQGLQFLIQYYNGEERAKGNILERFSAQQFPDLHSELNLSSLELGDSALYFCASSVWQGTIGDTQYFGPGTRLTVL.

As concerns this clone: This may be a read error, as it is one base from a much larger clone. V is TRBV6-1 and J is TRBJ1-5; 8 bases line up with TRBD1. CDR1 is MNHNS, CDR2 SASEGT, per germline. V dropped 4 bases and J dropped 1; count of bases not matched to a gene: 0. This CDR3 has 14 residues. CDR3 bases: TGTGCCAGCAGTGGGACAGGGAGCAATCAGCCCCAGCATTTT. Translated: CASSGTGSNQPQHF.